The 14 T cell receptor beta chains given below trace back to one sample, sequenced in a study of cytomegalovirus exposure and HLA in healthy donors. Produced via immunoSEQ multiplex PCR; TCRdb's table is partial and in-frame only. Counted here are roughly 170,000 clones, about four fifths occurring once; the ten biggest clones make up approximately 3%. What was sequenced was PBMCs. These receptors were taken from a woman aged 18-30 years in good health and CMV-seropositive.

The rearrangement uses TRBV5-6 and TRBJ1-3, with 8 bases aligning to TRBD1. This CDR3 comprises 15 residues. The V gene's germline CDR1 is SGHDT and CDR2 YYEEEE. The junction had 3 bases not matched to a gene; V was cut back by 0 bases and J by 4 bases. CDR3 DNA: TGTGCCAGCAGCTTGGGACAGGGGAAAGGAAACACCATATATTTT. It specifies CASSLGQGKGNTIYF.

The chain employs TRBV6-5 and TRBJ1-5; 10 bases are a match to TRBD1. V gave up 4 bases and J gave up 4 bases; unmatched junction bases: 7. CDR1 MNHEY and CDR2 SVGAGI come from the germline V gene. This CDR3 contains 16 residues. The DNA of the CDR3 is TGTGCCAGCAGTTCCCAAGGGACAGGGGCAAATCAGCCCCAGCATTTT. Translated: CASSSQGTGANQPQHF.

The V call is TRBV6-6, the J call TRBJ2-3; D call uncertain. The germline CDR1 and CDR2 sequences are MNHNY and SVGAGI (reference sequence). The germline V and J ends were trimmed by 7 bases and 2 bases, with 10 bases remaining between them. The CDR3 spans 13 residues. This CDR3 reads CASKVTDTDTQYF. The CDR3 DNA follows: TGTGCCAGCAAAGTTACAGACACAGATACGCAGTATTTT.

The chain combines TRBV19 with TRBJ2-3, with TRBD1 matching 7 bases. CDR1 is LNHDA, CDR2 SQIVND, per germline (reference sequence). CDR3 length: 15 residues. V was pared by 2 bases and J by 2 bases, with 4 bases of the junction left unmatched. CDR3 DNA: TGTGCCAGTAGTATATCCCAGGGGGACACAGATACGCAGTATTTT. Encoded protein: CASSISQGDTDTQYF. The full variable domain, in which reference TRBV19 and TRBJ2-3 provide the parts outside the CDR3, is DGGITQSPKYLFRKEGQNVTLSCEQNLNHDAMYWYRQDPGQGLRLIYYSQIVNDFQKGDIAEGYSVSREKKESFPLTVTSAQKNPTAFYLCASSISQGDTDTQYFGPGTRLTVL.

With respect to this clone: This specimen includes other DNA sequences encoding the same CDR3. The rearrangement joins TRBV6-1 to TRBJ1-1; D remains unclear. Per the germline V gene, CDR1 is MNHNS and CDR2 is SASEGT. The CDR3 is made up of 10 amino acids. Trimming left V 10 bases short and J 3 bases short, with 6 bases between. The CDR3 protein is CATLYTEAFF. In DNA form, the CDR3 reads TGTGCCACCTTGTACACTGAAGCTTTCTTT.

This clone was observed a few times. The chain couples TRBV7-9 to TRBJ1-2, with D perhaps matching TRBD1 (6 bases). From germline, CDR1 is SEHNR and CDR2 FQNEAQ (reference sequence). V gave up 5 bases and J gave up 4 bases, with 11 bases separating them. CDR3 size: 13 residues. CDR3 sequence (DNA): TGTGCCAGCAGCGATGGACAGACCTATGGCTACACCTTC. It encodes CASSDGQTYGYTF.

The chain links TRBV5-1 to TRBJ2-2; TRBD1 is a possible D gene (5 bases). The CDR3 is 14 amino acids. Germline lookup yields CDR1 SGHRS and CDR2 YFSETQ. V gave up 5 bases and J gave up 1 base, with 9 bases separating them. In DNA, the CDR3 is TGCGCCAGCAGGGCAGGGCTGAACACCGGGGAGCTGTTTTTT. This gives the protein CASRAGLNTGELFF.

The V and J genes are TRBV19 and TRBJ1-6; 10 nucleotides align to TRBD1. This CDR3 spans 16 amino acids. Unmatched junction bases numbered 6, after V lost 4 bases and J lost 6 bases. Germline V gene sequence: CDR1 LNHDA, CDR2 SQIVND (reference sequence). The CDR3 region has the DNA TGTGCCAGTAGTAGCCGACAGGGGGCCATTAATTCACCCCTCCACTTT. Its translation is CASSSRQGAINSPLHF.

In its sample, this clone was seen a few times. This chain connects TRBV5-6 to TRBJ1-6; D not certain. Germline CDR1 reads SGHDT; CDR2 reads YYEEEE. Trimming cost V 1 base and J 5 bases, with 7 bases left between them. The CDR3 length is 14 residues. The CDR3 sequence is CASSLRGNNSPLHF. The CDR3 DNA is TGTGCCAGCAGCTTGCGGGGAAATAATTCACCCCTCCACTTT.

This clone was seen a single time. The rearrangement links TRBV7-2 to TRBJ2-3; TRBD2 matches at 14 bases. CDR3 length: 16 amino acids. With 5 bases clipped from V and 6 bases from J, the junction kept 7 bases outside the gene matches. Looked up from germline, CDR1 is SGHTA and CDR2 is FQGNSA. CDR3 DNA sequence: TGTGCCAGCAGCCCAAGGACTAGCGGGGGGAGGGATACGCAGTATTTT. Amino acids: CASSPRTSGGRDTQYF.

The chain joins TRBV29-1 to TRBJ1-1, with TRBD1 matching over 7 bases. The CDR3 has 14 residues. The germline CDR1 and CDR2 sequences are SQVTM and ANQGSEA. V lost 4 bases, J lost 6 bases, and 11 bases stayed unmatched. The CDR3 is CSVGRDRQFAEAFF. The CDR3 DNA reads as TGCAGCGTTGGGAGGGACAGACAGTTCGCTGAAGCTTTCTTT.

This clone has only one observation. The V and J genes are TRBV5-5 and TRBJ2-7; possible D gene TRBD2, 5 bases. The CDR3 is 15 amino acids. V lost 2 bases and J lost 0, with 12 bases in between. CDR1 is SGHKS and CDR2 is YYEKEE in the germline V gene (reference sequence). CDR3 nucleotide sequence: TGTGCCAGCAGCTTCGAGGGAGCTAGCTCCTACGAGCAGTACTTC. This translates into CASSFEGASSYEQYF.

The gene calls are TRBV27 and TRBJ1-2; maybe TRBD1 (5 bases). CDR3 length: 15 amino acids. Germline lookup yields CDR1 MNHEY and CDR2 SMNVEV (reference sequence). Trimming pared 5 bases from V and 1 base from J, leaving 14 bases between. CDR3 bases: TGTGCCAGCAGTCCGTCAGGGATTCGTAACTATGGCTACACCTTC. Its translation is CASSPSGIRNYGYTF.

The CDR3 reads CASSSQNQPQHF. CDR3 sequence (DNA): TGTGCCAGCAGCTCCCAGAATCAGCCCCAGCATTTT. The genes are TRBV6-1 and TRBJ1-5; D ambiguous. Trimming left V 6 bases short and J 4 bases short, with 7 bases between. CDR1 is MNHNS and CDR2 is SASEGT in the germline V gene. CDR3 length equals 12 residues.